Listed here are 28 T cell receptor beta chains from one sample, sequenced in a study of blood T cell repertoires in COVID-19. Some clones are missing from TCRdb's copy, which holds only in-frame ones; the method was immunoSEQ multiplex PCR. The table lists some 670,000 clones, more than 80% of them singletons. The source material was peripheral blood. The receptors derive from a woman younger than 30 with acute or convalescent COVID-19.

The chain has TRBV3-1 (or the pseudogene TRBV3-2) and TRBJ2-7; 7 nucleotides agree with TRBD1. Germline loops: CDR1 LGHDT, CDR2 YNNKEL (reference sequence). With V trimmed by 4 bases and J by 4 bases, 7 bases remained unmatched. The CDR3 spans 14 residues. CDR3 sequence reads: CASSPTTGFYEQYF. The CDR3 DNA is TGTGCCAGCAGCCCTACGACAGGGTTTTACGAGCAGTACTTC.

This clone was observed a single time. The chain has TRBV2 and TRBJ1-6; possible D gene TRBD1, 6 bases. Germline loops: CDR1 SNHLY, CDR2 FYNNEI. V gave up 7 bases and J gave up 0 bases, with 16 bases separating them. The CDR3 spans 17 residues. CDR3 nucleotides: TGTGCCAGCAAAAGGGGGTTTCAGAGCTCCTATAATTCACCCCTCCACTTT. This translates into CASKRGFQSSYNSPLHF. The full variable domain, with the rest looked up from reference TRBV2 and TRBJ1-6, is EPEVTQTPSHQVTQMGQEVILRCVPISNHLYFYWYRQILGQKVEFLVSFYNNEISEKSEIFDDQFSVERPDGSNFTLKIRSTKLEDSAMYFCASKRGFQSSYNSPLHFGNGTRLTVT.

In this sample, this clone turned up once. V gene TRBV9 combines with J gene TRBJ2-3; 7 bases fit TRBD2. Germline loops: CDR1 SGDLS, CDR2 YYNGEE. The trim removed 0 bases at V and 5 bases at J, leaving 3 bases unmatched. The CDR3 is made up of 14 amino acids. DNA for the CDR3: TGTGCCAGCAGCGTAGCTACGGGGGGAGATACGCAGTATTTT. It codes for CASSVATGGDTQYF.

As regards this clone: Other nucleotide sequences from this sample produce the same CDR3. V and J are TRBV4-1 and TRBJ2-7, with TRBD1 matching 9 bases. V was clipped by 0 bases and J by 4 bases; unmatched bases: 4. CDR1 MGHRA and CDR2 YSYEKL come from the germline V gene. The CDR3 runs 15 residues. CDR3 sequence: CASSQESDRGYEQYF. As DNA, the CDR3 is TGCGCCAGCAGCCAAGAAAGCGACAGGGGGTACGAGCAGTACTTC.

The genes are TRBV5-1 and TRBJ1-4, with 7 bases matching TRBD1. This CDR3 is 14 amino acids long. Trimming removed 2 bases from V and 4 bases from J; junction bases left unmatched: 2. The germline gives CDR1 SGHRS, CDR2 YFSETQ. This CDR3 is CASSFRDSNEKLFF. DNA of the CDR3: TGCGCCAGCAGCTTCCGGGACAGTAATGAAAAACTGTTTTTT.

The rearrangement joins TRBV3-1 (or the pseudogene TRBV3-2) to TRBJ1-1; D not certain. V was shortened by 3 bases and J by 6 bases, with 5 bases between the two germline ends. Germline V lookup: CDR1 LGHDT, CDR2 YNNKEL (reference sequence). The CDR3 is 11 residues long. The CDR3 DNA sequence: TGTGCCAGCAGCCACGGTTCTGAAGCTTTCTTT. Amino acids: CASSHGSEAFF.

This chain connects TRBV7-2 to TRBJ1-2; tentatively, D is TRBD1 (6 bases). The V and J ends lost 5 bases and 4 bases respectively, with 17 bases between them. This CDR3 has 15 residues. Germline V gene sequence: CDR1 SGHTA, CDR2 FQGNSA. Here the CDR3 DNA reads TGTGCCAGCAGCGGGGGCCAACCCATGTTCTATGGCTACACCTTC. Protein: CASSGGQPMFYGYTF.

There are a few counts of this clone. The chain employs TRBV24-1 and TRBJ2-2; 7 bases are a match to TRBD1. Germline assignment: CDR1 KGHDR and CDR2 SFDVKD. This CDR3 is 16 amino acids long. The V segment lost 4 bases and the J segment 3 bases; nucleotides outside the gene matches: 7. CDR3 amino acids: CATSESPDRDTGELFF. CDR3 DNA sequence: TGTGCCACCAGTGAGAGTCCAGACAGGGACACCGGGGAGCTGTTTTTT.

The chain couples TRBV12-5 to TRBJ1-5; 7 bases map to TRBD1. The ends lost 0 bases at V and 1 base at J; junction bases unmatched: 0. The CDR3 totals 15 residues. Germline values: CDR1 LGHNT, CDR2 FRNRAP. Written as DNA, the CDR3 is TGTGCTAGTGGTTTGGTACAGGGGAGCAATCAGCCCCAGCATTTT. Residues: CASGLVQGSNQPQHF.

The chain is built from TRBV3-1 (or the pseudogene TRBV3-2) and TRBJ2-1, with 8 bases fitting TRBD1. CDR3 length: 17 residues. V was clipped by 0 bases and J by 9 bases; unmatched bases: 13. Germline values: CDR1 LGHDT, CDR2 YNNKEL (reference sequence). Here the CDR3 reads CASSQDPDRDPGGEQFF. The CDR3 DNA reads TGTGCCAGCAGCCAAGATCCGGACAGGGACCCAGGGGGTGAGCAGTTCTTC.

This chain uses TRBV19 with TRBJ1-3; 7 positions match TRBD1. The CDR3 loop spans 16 amino acids. Per the germline V gene, CDR1 is LNHDA and CDR2 is SQIVND (reference sequence). After removal of 5 bases from V and 2 bases from J, the junction contained 9 bases not matched to a gene. The CDR3 DNA reads as TGTGCCAGTAGTCCGAACAGGGGTCATACTGGAAACACCATATATTTT. It is translated as CASSPNRGHTGNTIYF.

The chain combines TRBV3-1 (or the pseudogene TRBV3-2) with TRBJ2-1, with 7 bases that match TRBD2. The CDR3 contains 16 residues. The V gene's germline CDR1 is LGHDT and CDR2 YNNKEL (reference sequence). The junction had 10 bases not matched to a gene; V was cut back by 4 bases and J by 4 bases. In DNA form, the CDR3 reads TGTGCCAGCAGCCCTCGGGACGGGGGGATTTACAATGAGCAGTTCTTC. Its translation is CASSPRDGGIYNEQFF.

The V and J genes are TRBV9 and TRBJ2-3; 8 nucleotides align to TRBD2. CDR3 length: 16 amino acids. V dropped 4 bases and J dropped 1; count of bases not matched to a gene: 8. The V gene's germline CDR1 is SGDLS and CDR2 YYNGEE. The CDR3 DNA reads as TGTGCCAGCAGCTCCCAGCGGGGGCACGGCACAGATACGCAGTATTTT. Amino acid sequence: CASSSQRGHGTDTQYF.

The chain uses TRBV15 and TRBJ2-7, with unresolved D. Germline loops: CDR1 LNHNV, CDR2 YYDKDF (reference sequence). Trimming left V 6 bases short and J 4 bases short, with 10 bases between. The CDR3 sequence is 12 residues long. The CDR3 loop is CATRGASYEQYF. CDR3 coding DNA: TGTGCCACCAGGGGCGCGTCGTACGAGCAGTACTTC.

The chain links TRBV11-3 to TRBJ2-7; D is ambiguous. Trimming shortened V by 5 bases and J by 6 bases, and 17 bases separated the two germline ends. This CDR3 has 14 amino acids. Germline CDR1 is SGHNT and CDR2 is YENEEA. Written as DNA, the CDR3 is TGTGCCAGCAGCCAGTCGCAGTCGCGCGGCGAGCAGTACTTC. As protein: CASSQSQSRGEQYF.

The chain is built from TRBV19 and TRBJ1-2; TRBD1 agrees at 7 bases. The CDR3 is 15 amino acids. Germline CDR1 and CDR2: LNHDA and SQIVND (reference sequence). Trimming cost V 6 bases and J 2 bases; bases outside gene matches: 9. In nucleotides, the CDR3 is TGTGCCAGTAGCCCGGGACAGCCTACAAACTATGGCTACACCTTC. Encoded protein: CASSPGQPTNYGYTF. Filled out from reference TRBV19 and TRBJ1-2, the complete variable domain reads DGGITQSPKYLFRKEGQNVTLSCEQNLNHDAMYWYRQDPGQGLRLIYYSQIVNDFQKGDIAEGYSVSREKKESFPLTVTSAQKNPTAFYLCASSPGQPTNYGYTFGSGTRLTVV.

V gene TRBV7-8 combines with J gene TRBJ1-5; no reliable D call. Germline-derived CDR1 and CDR2 are SGHVS and FQNEAQ. CDR3 size: 15 residues. V gave up 7 bases and J gave up 4 bases, with 17 bases separating them. The CDR3 coding sequence is TGTGCCAGCACCCTCAAGAATAGGGAGAATCAGCCCCAGCATTTT. Protein product: CASTLKNRENQPQHF.

The chain has TRBV24-1 and TRBJ1-2; D remains ambiguous. Trimming took off 3 bases at V and 4 bases at J, with 17 bases between the two ends. This CDR3 contains 16 residues. The V gene's germline CDR1 is KGHDR and CDR2 SFDVKD. This chain's CDR3 is CATSDPKSLSPYGYTF. As DNA, the CDR3 is TGTGCCACCAGTGATCCAAAGAGTTTATCACCCTATGGCTACACCTTC.

The chain carries TRBV3-1 (or the pseudogene TRBV3-2) and TRBJ2-7, with D perhaps matching TRBD2 (5 bases). This CDR3 is 16 amino acids long. Per germline, CDR1 LGHDT and CDR2 YNNKEL (reference sequence). Deletions cut 4 bases from V and 0 bases from J, with 16 bases between. CDR3 residues: CASSPHPLGSSYEQYF. CDR3 DNA: TGTGCCAGCAGCCCCCACCCCTTAGGGAGCTCCTACGAGCAGTACTTC.

This clone appeared once. This chain connects TRBV2 to TRBJ1-6; D remains unclear. The germline V gene has CDR1 SNHLY and CDR2 FYNNEI. Trimming pared 8 bases from V and 9 bases from J, leaving 11 bases between. This CDR3 contains 12 residues. The CDR3 sequence is CASSGRSSPLHF. CDR3 in DNA: TGTGCCAGCTCGGGTCGCAGTTCACCCCTCCACTTT.

This clone was seen a handful of times. This rearrangement joins TRBV19 to TRBJ2-7, with no clear D. Germline CDR1 and CDR2: LNHDA and SQIVND (reference sequence). V shed 7 bases and J shed 3 bases, with 25 bases lying between them. This CDR3 has 17 residues. CDR3 region: CASIHTERPHPHYEQYF. For the CDR3, the DNA is TGTGCCAGTATCCATACGGAGAGGCCCCATCCCCACTACGAGCAGTACTTC. Full variable domain (remainder filled in from reference TRBV19 and TRBJ2-7): DGGITQSPKYLFRKEGQNVTLSCEQNLNHDAMYWYRQDPGQGLRLIYYSQIVNDFQKGDIAEGYSVSREKKESFPLTVTSAQKNPTAFYLCASIHTERPHPHYEQYFGPGTRLTVT.

The chain employs TRBV24-1 and TRBJ1-5; tentative D call: TRBD1 (5 bases). The germline gives CDR1 KGHDR, CDR2 SFDVKD. There are 12 residues in the CDR3. V dropped 3 bases and J dropped 15 bases, with 14 bases sitting between them. The CDR3 region has the DNA TGTGCCACCAGTGATGTTTCAGGAGGGGTGCATTTT. It is translated as CATSDVSGGVHF.

This chain joins TRBV5-8 and TRBJ1-4; tentative D call: TRBD1 (5 bases). The CDR3 spans 14 residues. Deletions cut 6 bases from V and 2 bases from J, with 11 bases between. In germline, CDR1 is SGHTS, CDR2 YDEGEE. CDR3 loop: CASTRTFTNEKLFF. DNA of the CDR3: TGTGCCAGCACCCGGACATTTACTAATGAAAAACTGTTTTTT.

This rearrangement joins TRBV6-4 to TRBJ1-5, with TRBD1 identical over 8 bases. Trimming took 1 base from V and 0 from J; bases not matched to a gene: 11. Germline CDR1 MRHNA, CDR2 SNTAGT. This CDR3 is built from 19 residues. CDR3 sequence reads: CASSDFPGQGDDSNQPQHF. CDR3 bases: TGTGCCAGCAGTGACTTTCCAGGACAGGGAGACGATAGCAATCAGCCCCAGCATTTT.

The CDR3 loop reads CASSEAAGVNIIEKLFF. In DNA form, the CDR3 reads TGTGCCAGCAGTGAAGCGGCAGGGGTTAATATTATAGAAAAACTGTTTTTT. The rearrangement links TRBV6-1 to TRBJ1-4; possible D gene TRBD1, 6 bases. With 0 bases removed from V and 8 bases from J, the gap between germline ends came to 19 bases. Germline values: CDR1 MNHNS, CDR2 SASEGT. CDR3 length: 17 amino acids.

The chain has TRBV20-1 and TRBJ1-1; 9 bases are a match to TRBD1. J was trimmed by 3 bases and V by 3 bases; bases with no gene match: 11. This CDR3 spans 16 amino acids. Germline values: CDR1 DFQATT, CDR2 SNEGSKA (reference sequence). CDR3 sequence reads: CSASGWGQGGDTEAFF. The CDR3 nucleotides read TGCAGTGCTAGTGGATGGGGACAGGGTGGTGACACTGAAGCTTTCTTT.

The CDR3 DNA sequence: TGTGCCAGCAGCCGTGGAGGACAGGGGGCCGATGAGCAGTTCTTC. This sequence encodes CASSRGGQGADEQFF. The chain recombines TRBV9 with TRBJ2-1; 11 bases align to TRBD1. V lost 4 bases to trimming and J lost 8 bases; unmatched junction nucleotides: 8. There are 15 residues in the CDR3. Germline lookup yields CDR1 SGDLS and CDR2 YYNGEE. The whole variable domain, remainder taken from reference TRBV9 and TRBJ2-1, is DSGVTQTPKHLITATGQRVTLRCSPRSGDLSVYWYQQSLDQGLQFLIQYYNGEERAKGNILERFSAQQFPDLHSELNLSSLELGDSALYFCASSRGGQGADEQFFGPGTRLTVL.

This clone occurred a few times. The rearrangement links TRBV6-5 to TRBJ1-3; D call uncertain. Trimming left V 7 bases short and J 4 bases short, with 8 bases between. This CDR3 region has 12 residues. Germline V gives CDR1 MNHEY, CDR2 SVGAGI. CDR3: CASNPKGNTIYF. CDR3 DNA: TGTGCCAGCAACCCTAAAGGAAACACCATATATTTT.